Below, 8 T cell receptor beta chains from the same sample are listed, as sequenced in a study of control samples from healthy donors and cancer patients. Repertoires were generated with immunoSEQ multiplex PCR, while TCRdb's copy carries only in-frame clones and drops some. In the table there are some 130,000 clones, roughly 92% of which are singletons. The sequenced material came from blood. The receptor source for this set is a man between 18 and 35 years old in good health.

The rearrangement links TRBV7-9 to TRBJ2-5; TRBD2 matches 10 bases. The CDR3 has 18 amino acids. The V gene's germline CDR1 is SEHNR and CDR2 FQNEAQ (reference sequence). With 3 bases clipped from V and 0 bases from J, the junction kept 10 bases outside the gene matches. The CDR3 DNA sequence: TGTGCCAGCAGCTTTTCCCTAGCGGGGGAGGGGTACCAAGAGACCCAGTACTTC. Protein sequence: CASSFSLAGEGYQETQYF.

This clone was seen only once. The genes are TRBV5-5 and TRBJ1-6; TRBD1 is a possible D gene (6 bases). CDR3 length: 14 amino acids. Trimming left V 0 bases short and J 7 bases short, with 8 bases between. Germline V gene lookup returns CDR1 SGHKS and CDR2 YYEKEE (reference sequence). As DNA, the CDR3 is TGTGCCAGCAGCTTGGAACAGGGAAATTCACCCCTCCACTTT. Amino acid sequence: CASSLEQGNSPLHF.

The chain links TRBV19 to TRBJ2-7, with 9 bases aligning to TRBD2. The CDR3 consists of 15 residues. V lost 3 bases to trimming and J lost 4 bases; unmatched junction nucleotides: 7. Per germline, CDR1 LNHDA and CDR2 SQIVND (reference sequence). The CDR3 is CASSIGLAGKYEQYF. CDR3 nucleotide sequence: TGTGCCAGTAGTATTGGGCTAGCGGGGAAGTACGAGCAGTACTTC.

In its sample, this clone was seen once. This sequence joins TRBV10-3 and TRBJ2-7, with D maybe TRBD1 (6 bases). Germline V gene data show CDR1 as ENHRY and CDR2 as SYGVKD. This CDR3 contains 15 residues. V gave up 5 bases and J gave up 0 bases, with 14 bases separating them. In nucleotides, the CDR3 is TGTGCCATCAGTTCCTTGGACAGTAGCTCCTACGAGCAGTACTTC. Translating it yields CAISSLDSSSYEQYF.

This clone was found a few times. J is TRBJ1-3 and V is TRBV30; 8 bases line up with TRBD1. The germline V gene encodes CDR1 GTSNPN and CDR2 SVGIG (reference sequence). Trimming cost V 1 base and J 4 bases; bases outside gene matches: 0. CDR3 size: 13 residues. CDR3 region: CAWSGTGGNTIYF. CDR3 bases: TGTGCCTGGAGTGGGACAGGGGGAAACACCATATATTTT.

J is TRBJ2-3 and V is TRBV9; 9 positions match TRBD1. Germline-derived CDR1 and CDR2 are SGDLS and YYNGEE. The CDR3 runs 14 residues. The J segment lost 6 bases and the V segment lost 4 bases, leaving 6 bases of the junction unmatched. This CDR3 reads CASSKGQGSDTQYF. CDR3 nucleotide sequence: TGTGCCAGCAGCAAAGGACAGGGGTCCGATACGCAGTATTTT.

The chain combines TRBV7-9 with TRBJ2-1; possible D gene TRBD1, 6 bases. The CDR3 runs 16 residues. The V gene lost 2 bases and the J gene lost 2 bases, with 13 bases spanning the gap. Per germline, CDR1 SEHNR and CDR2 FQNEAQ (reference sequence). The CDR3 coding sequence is TGTGCCAGCAGCTTATACCAGGGGTGGACCTACAATGAGCAGTTCTTC. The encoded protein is CASSLYQGWTYNEQFF. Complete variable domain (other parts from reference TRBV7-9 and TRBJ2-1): DTGVSQNPRHKITKRGQNVTFRCDPISEHNRLYWYRQTLGQGPEFLTYFQNEAQLEKSRLLSDRFSAERPKGSFSTLEIQRTEQGDSAMYLCASSLYQGWTYNEQFFGPGTRLTVL.

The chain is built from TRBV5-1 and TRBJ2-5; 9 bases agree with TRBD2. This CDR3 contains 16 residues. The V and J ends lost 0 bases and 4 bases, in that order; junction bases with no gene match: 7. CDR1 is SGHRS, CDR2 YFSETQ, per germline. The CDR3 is CASSLVPAGGSETQYF. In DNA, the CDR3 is TGCGCCAGCAGCTTGGTCCCAGCGGGGGGTTCAGAGACCCAGTACTTC.